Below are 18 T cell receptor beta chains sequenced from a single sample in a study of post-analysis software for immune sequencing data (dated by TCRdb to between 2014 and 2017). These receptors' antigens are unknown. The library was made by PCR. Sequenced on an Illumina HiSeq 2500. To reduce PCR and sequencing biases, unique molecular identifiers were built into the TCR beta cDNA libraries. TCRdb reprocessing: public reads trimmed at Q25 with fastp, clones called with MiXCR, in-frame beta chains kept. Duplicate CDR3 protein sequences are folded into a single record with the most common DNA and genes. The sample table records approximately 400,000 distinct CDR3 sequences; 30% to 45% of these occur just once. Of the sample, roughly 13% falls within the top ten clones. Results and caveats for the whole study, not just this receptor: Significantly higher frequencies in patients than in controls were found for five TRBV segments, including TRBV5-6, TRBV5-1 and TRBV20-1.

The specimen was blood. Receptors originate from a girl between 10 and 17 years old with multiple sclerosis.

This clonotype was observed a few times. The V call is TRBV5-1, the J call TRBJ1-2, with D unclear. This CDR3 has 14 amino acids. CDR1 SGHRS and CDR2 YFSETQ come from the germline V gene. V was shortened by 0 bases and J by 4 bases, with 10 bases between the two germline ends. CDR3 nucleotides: TGCGCCAGCAGCTTGGATCGGGAAAGCTATGGCTACACCTTC. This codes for CASSLDRESYGYTF.

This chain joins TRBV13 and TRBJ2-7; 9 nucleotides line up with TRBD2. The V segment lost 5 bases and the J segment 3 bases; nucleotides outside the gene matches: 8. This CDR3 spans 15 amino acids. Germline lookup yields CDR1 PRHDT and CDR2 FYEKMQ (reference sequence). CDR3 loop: CASSLRLAGIYEQYF. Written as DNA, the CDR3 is TGTGCCAGCAGCCTCCGGCTAGCGGGGATCTACGAGCAGTACTTC.

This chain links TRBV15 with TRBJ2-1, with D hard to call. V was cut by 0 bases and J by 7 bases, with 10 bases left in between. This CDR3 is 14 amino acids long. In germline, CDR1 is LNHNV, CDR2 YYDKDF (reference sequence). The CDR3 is CATSRDSRENEQFF. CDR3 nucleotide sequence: TGTGCCACCAGCAGAGATTCCCGAGAGAATGAGCAGTTCTTC.

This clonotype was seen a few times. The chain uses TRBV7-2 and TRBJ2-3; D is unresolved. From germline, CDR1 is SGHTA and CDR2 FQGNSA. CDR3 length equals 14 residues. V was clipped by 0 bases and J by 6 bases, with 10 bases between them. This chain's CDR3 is CASSLAISEDTQYF. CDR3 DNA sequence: TGTGCCAGCAGCTTAGCTATATCTGAGGATACGCAGTATTTT.

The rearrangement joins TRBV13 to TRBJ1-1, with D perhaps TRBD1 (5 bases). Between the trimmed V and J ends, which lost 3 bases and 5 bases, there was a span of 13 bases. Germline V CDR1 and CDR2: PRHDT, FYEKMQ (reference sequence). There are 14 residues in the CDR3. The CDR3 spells CASSFMGRGTEAFF. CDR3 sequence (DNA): TGTGCCAGCAGCTTCATGGGGAGGGGAACTGAAGCTTTCTTT.

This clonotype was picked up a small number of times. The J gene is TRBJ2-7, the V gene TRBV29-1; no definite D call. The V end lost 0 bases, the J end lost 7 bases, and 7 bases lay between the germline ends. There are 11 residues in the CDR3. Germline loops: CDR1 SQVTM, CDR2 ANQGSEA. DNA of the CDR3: TGCAGCGTTGAAGATAGGACGGAGCAGTACTTC. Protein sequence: CSVEDRTEQYF.

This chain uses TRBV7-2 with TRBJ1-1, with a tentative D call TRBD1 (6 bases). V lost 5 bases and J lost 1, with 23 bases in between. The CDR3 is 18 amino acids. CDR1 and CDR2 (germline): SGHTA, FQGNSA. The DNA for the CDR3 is TGTGCCAGCAGCCATTTCGGATGGGCAGGGGAGAGGAACACTGAAGCTTTCTTT. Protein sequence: CASSHFGWAGERNTEAFF.

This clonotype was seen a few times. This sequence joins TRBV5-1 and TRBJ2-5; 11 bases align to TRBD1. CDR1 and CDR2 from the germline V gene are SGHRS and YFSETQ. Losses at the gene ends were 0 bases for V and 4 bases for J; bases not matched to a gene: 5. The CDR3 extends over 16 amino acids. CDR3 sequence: CASSLGTGGAGETQYF. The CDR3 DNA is TGCGCCAGCAGCTTGGGGACAGGGGGCGCGGGAGAGACCCAGTACTTC.

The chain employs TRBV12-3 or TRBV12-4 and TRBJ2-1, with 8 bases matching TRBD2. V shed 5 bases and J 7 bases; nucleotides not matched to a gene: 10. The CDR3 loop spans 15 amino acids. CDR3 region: CASSPIGGAGNEQFF. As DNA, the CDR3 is TGTGCCAGCAGTCCTATCGGGGGGGCGGGTAATGAGCAGTTCTTC.

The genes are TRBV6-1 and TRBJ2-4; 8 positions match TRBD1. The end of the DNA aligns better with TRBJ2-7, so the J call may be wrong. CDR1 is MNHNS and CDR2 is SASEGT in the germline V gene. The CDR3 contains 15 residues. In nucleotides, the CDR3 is TGTGCCAGCAGGGCTGGACAGGGTGGTGCCTACGAGCAGTACTTC. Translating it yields CASRAGQGGAYEQYF.

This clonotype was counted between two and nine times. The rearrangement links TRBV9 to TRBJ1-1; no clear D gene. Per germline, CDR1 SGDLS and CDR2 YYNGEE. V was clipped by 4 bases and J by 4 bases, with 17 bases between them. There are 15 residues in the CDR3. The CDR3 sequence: CASSPQAGLSTEAFF. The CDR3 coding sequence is TGTGCCAGCAGCCCTCAGGCGGGGTTGAGCACTGAAGCTTTCTTT.

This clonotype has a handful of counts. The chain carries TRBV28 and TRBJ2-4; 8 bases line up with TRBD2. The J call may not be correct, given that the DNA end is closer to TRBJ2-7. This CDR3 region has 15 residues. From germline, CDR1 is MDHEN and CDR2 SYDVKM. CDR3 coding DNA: TGTGCCAGCCGTCCGGGACTAGGGTCTCGGTACGAGCAGTACTTC. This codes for CASRPGLGSRYEQYF.

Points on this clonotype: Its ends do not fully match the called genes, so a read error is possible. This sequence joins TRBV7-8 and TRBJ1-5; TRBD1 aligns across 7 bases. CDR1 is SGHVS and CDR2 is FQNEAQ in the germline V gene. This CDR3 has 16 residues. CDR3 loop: CAGSRQGVVGNQPQHF. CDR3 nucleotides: TGTGCCGGCAGCCGTCAGGGGGTCGTGGGCAATCAGCCCCAGCATTTT.

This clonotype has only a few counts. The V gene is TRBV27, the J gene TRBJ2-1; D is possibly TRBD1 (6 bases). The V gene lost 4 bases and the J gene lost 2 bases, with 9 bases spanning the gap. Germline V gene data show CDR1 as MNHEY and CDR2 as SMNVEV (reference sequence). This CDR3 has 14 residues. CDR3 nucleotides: TGTGCCAGCAGTTCCGGACAGACCTACAATGAGCAGTTCTTC. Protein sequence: CASSSGQTYNEQFF.

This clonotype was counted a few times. The CDR3 nucleotides are TGTGCCAGCAGCCCAGAGGTCGGGGGGGCAGATACGCAGTATTTT. Its protein is CASSPEVGGADTQYF. The V call is TRBV7-2, the J call TRBJ2-3; 8 bases line up with TRBD2. This CDR3 has 15 amino acids. The junction had 8 bases not matched to a gene; V was cut back by 5 bases and J by 4 bases. CDR1 SGHTA and CDR2 FQGNSA come from the germline V gene.

The CDR3 coding sequence is TGCAGTGCTAGACGCGCCGGGACTAGCGTCTACGAGCAGTACTTC. Translation gives CSARRAGTSVYEQYF. V and J are TRBV20-1 and TRBJ2-7; 10 bases agree with TRBD2. The trim removed 2 bases at V and 3 bases at J, leaving 7 bases unmatched. The germline gives CDR1 DFQATT, CDR2 SNEGSKA (reference sequence). The CDR3 spans 15 residues.

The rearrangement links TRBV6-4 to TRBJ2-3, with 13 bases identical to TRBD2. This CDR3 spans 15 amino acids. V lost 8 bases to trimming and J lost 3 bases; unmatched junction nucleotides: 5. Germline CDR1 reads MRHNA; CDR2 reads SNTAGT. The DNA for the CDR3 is TGTGCCAGCGGGGGACTAGCGGGGAGAACAGATACGCAGTATTTT. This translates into CASGGLAGRTDTQYF.

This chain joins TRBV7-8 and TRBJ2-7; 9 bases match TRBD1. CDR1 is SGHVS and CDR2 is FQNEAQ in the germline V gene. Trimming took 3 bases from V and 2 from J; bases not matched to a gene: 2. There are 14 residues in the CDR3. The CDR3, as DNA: TGTGCCAGCAGCTTCGGGACAGGGACCTACGAGCAGTACTTC. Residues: CASSFGTGTYEQYF.